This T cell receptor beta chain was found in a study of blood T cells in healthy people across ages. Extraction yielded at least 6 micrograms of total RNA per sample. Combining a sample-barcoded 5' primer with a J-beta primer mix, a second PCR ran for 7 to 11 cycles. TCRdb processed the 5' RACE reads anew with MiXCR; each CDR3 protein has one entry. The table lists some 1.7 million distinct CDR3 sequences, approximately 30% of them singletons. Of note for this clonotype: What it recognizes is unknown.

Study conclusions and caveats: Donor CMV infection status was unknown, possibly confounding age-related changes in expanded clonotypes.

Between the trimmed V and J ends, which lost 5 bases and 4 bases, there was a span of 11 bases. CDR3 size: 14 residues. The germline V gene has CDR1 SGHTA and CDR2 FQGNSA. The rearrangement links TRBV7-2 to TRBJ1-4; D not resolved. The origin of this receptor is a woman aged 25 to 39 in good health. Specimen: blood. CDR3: CASSQYLFNEKLFF. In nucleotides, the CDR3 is TGTGCCAGCAGCCAGTACCTCTTTAATGAAAAACTGTTTTTT.